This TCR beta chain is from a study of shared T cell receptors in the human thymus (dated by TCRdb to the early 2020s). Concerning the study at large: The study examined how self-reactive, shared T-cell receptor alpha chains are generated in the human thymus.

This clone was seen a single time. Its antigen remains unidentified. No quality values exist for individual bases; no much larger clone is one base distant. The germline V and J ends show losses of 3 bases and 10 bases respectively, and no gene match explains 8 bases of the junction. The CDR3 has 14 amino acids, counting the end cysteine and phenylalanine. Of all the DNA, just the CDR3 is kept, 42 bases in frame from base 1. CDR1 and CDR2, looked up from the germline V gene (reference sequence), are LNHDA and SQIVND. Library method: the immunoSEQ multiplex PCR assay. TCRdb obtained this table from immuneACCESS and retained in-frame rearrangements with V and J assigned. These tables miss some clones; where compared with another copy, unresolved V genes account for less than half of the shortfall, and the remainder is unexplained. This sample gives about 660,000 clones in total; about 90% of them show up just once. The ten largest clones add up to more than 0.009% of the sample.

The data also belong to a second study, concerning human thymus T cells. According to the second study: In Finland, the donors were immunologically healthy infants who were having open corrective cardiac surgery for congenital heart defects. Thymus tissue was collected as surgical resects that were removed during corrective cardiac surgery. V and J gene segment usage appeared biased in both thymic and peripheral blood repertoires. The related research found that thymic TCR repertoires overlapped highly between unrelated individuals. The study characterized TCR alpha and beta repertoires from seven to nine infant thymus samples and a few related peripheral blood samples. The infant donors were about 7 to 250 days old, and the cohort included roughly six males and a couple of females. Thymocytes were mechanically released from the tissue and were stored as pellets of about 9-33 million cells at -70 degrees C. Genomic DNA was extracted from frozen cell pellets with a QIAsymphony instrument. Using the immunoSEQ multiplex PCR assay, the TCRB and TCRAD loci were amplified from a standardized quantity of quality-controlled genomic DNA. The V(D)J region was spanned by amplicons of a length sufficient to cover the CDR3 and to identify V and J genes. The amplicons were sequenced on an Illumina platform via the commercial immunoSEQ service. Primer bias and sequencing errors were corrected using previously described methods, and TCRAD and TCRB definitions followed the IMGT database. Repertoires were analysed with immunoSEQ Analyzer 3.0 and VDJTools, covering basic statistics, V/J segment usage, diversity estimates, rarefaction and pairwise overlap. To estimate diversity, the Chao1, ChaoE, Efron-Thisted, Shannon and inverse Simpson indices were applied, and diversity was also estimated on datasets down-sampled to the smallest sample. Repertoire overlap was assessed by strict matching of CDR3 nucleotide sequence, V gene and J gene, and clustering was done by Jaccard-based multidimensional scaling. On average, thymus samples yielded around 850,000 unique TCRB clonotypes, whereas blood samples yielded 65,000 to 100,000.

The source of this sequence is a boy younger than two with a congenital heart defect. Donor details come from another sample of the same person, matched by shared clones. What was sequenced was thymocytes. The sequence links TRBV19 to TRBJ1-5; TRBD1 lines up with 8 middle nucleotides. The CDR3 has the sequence CASSILTGEEPQHF. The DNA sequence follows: TGTGCCAGTAGTATTCTGACAGGGGAAGAACCCCAGCATTTT.